The clone carrying this TCR beta chain has only a few counts. Sequenced by immunoSEQ multiplex PCR; TCRdb stores in-frame clones only, minus some. The data hold fewer than 350,000 clones, with about 85% observed a single time. This CDR3 comprises 14 residues. The J segment lost 4 bases and the V segment lost 6 bases, leaving 4 bases of the junction unmatched. Germline assignment: CDR1 MNHEY and CDR2 SVGAGI. This entry comes from a study of blood T cell repertoires in COVID-19. The participants were between roughly 18 and 89 years old and came from some 25 US areas. Clinical history reported by participants formed the basis on which cohorts were assigned.

The rearrangement uses TRBV6-5 and TRBJ2-7, with TRBD1 matching 12 bases. The receptor comes from a woman aged 25-40 years who had been exposed to COVID-19. Sequenced input: PBMCs or T cells enriched from blood (not recorded which). The CDR3 coding sequence is TGTGCCAGCAGACCGGGACAGGGGGCGTACGAGCAGTACTTC. The encoded protein is CASRPGQGAYEQYF.